One and the same sample provided the 32 T cell receptor beta chains below, sequenced in a study of blood T cell repertoires in COVID-19. Assay: immunoSEQ multiplex PCR; the TCRdb copy retains only in-frame clones and omits some. The sample contains some 80,000 clones, roughly 82% of which appear only once. Sequenced: peripheral blood. The receptor set was obtained from a woman aged 80 or older with active or convalescent COVID-19.

This chain uses TRBV6-5 with TRBJ2-7, with TRBD1 matching 8 bases. The CDR3 consists of 13 residues. The germline gives CDR1 MNHEY, CDR2 SVGAGI. V lost 5 bases to trimming and J lost 6 bases; unmatched junction nucleotides: 6. CDR3 DNA: TGTGCCAGCAGTCGGACAGGGCTTATCGAGCAGTACTTC. Its translation is CASSRTGLIEQYF.

The chain recombines TRBV30 with TRBJ1-5; 10 bases fit TRBD1. The CDR3 extends over 13 amino acids. The germline V gene has CDR1 GTSNPN and CDR2 SVGIG (reference sequence). V gave up 3 bases and J gave up 6 bases; unmatched junction bases: 2. Here the CDR3 reads CAWRTGGGQPQHF. As DNA, the CDR3 is TGTGCCTGGAGGACAGGGGGCGGTCAGCCCCAGCATTTT.

This rearrangement joins TRBV19 to TRBJ1-3, with D perhaps matching TRBD1 (5 bases). This CDR3 region has 17 residues. Trimming removed 4 bases at V and 4 bases at J, with 20 bases between. Germline CDR1 is LNHDA and CDR2 is SQIVND (reference sequence). The CDR3 here is CASSKRGTGVDGNTIYF. The DNA for the CDR3 is TGTGCCAGTAGTAAGAGGGGTACGGGGGTCGACGGAAACACCATATATTTT.

The gene calls are TRBV9 and TRBJ1-2; tentative D call: TRBD1 (5 bases). V was cut by 2 bases and J by 2 bases, with 7 bases left in between. The CDR3 totals 13 residues. CDR1 and CDR2 (germline): SGDLS, YYNGEE. CDR3 sequence: CASSVGQNYGYTF. CDR3 coding DNA: TGTGCCAGCAGCGTGGGGCAGAACTATGGCTACACCTTC.

The V gene is TRBV6-1, the J gene TRBJ2-2; possibly TRBD2 for D (6 bases). Trimming shortened V by 3 bases and J by 6 bases, and 8 bases separated the two germline ends. In germline, CDR1 is MNHNS, CDR2 SASEGT. The length of the CDR3 is 13 residues. The CDR3 region has the DNA TGTGCCAGCAGTGACCGGAGGGCCGGGGAGCTGTTTTTT. Its protein product is CASSDRRAGELFF.

The chain combines TRBV4-1 with TRBJ1-5; 8 bases agree with TRBD1. Germline CDR1 is MGHRA and CDR2 is YSYEKL. The CDR3 has 14 amino acids. V gave up 3 bases and J gave up 7 bases; unmatched junction bases: 5. The CDR3 coding sequence is TGCGCCAGCAGCCATGGGACAGGCGGGCAGCCCCAGCATTTT. It yields the protein CASSHGTGGQPQHF.

The rearrangement joins TRBV6-2 or TRBV6-3 to TRBJ1-2; D gene unclear. Trimming stripped 2 bases from V and 5 bases from J, with 6 bases between. Germline CDR1 is MNHEY and CDR2 is SVGEGT. The CDR3 spans 12 residues. CDR3 DNA sequence: TGTGCCAGCAGTTACGCGAGGTATGGCTACACCTTC. Protein sequence: CASSYARYGYTF.

The genes are TRBV11-2 and TRBJ2-5; 8 bases match TRBD2. The V segment lost 2 bases and the J segment 5 bases; nucleotides outside the gene matches: 4. In germline, CDR1 is SGHAT, CDR2 FQNNGV. The CDR3 loop spans 14 amino acids. The CDR3 DNA reads TGTGCCAGCAGCTTAAATACGGGAGGGGAGACCCAGTACTTC. Its protein product is CASSLNTGGETQYF. Full variable domain (missing parts from reference TRBV11-2 and TRBJ2-5): EAGVAQSPRYKIIEKRQSVAFWCNPISGHATLYWYQQILGQGPKLLIQFQNNGVVDDSQLPKDRFSAERLKGVDSTLKIQPAKLEDSAVYLCASSLNTGGETQYFGPGTRLLVL.

Within the sample, this clone is medium-sized. CDR3 nucleotide sequence: TGTGCCAGCAGTGTGCACATCTACGAGCAGTACTTC. This codes for CASSVHIYEQYF. The chain recombines TRBV12-3 or TRBV12-4 with TRBJ2-7, with D unclear. The CDR3 consists of 12 residues. V was cut by 5 bases and J by 3 bases, with 8 bases left in between.

The rearrangement joins TRBV28 to TRBJ1-1, with TRBD1 as a possible D gene (6 bases). The CDR3 has 13 residues. Looked up from germline, CDR1 is MDHEN and CDR2 is SYDVKM. The germline V and J ends were trimmed by 6 bases and 8 bases, with 16 bases remaining between them. CDR3 nucleotide sequence: TGTGCCAGCAGACCTATGGGAGACAGGGAAGCTTTCTTT. This gives the protein CASRPMGDREAFF.

V and J are TRBV4-1 and TRBJ2-7, with 9 bases fitting TRBD1. Per the germline V gene, CDR1 is MGHRA and CDR2 is YSYEKL. The CDR3 totals 14 residues. Trimming cost V 4 bases and J 2 bases; bases outside gene matches: 3. Written as DNA, the CDR3 is TGCGCCAGCAGCCGAGGGACAGGGACCTACGAGCAGTACTTC. As protein: CASSRGTGTYEQYF.

The gene calls are TRBV6-1 and TRBJ2-3; TRBD1 aligns across 8 bases. V lost 2 bases and J lost 5; bases outside the gene matches: 9. The CDR3 spans 16 residues. Germline CDR1 reads MNHNS; CDR2 reads SASEGT. The CDR3 nucleotides are TGTGCCAGCAGTGAATCAGCAGGGGGCTTCGGAGATACGCAGTATTTT. Translation gives CASSESAGGFGDTQYF.

Concerning this clone itself: Other DNA sequences of this sample code for an identical CDR3. The rearrangement uses TRBV18 and TRBJ2-5, with 7 bases identical to TRBD1. The germline V gene has CDR1 KGHSH and CDR2 LQKENI. J was trimmed by 1 base and V by 3 bases; bases with no gene match: 2. The CDR3 has 14 residues. CDR3 region: CASSPRQGQETQYF. Here the CDR3 DNA reads TGTGCCAGCTCACCGCGACAGGGCCAAGAGACCCAGTACTTC.

The chain couples TRBV4-3 to TRBJ1-6; D gene uncertain. The CDR3 contains 17 residues. The V end lost 0 bases, the J end lost 0 bases, and 9 bases lay between the germline ends. Germline V gene lookup returns CDR1 LGHNA and CDR2 YSLEER. The DNA of the CDR3 is TGCGCCAGCAGCCAAGAAACCGCGAGCTCCTATAATTCACCCCTCCACTTT. Protein: CASSQETASSYNSPLHF.

This chain links TRBV27 with TRBJ1-5, with D unclear. V was shortened by 3 bases and J by 5 bases, with 23 bases between the two germline ends. The germline V gene encodes CDR1 MNHEY and CDR2 SMNVEV (reference sequence). CDR3 length equals 18 residues. CDR3 in DNA: TGTGCCAGCAGTTTTCGTTGGATTTCCTCCGTACGGGATCAGCCCCAGCATTTT. It specifies CASSFRWISSVRDQPQHF.

The chain has TRBV5-1 and TRBJ2-1, with 10 bases fitting TRBD1. CDR1 SGHRS and CDR2 YFSETQ come from the germline V gene. The CDR3 has 15 residues. Losses at the gene ends were 6 bases for V and 9 bases for J; bases not matched to a gene: 12. The chain's CDR3 is CASKMSGTGVGEQFF. DNA of the CDR3: TGCGCCAGCAAAATGTCGGGGACAGGGGTAGGTGAGCAGTTCTTC.

To note about this clone: Compared with germline, one end of the junction differs, possibly owing to a read error. The V gene is TRBV5-4, the J gene TRBJ2-5; D might be TRBD1 (5 bases). CDR1 and CDR2 (germline): SGHNT, YYREEE (reference sequence). This CDR3 is built from 14 residues. The CDR3 sequence: CASSLVGQQGTQYF. The CDR3 coding sequence is TGTGCCAGCAGCTTGGTTGGACAACAAGGGACCCAGTACTTC. The full variable domain, completed using reference TRBV5-4 and TRBJ2-5, is ETGVTQSPTHLIKTRGQQVTLRCSSQSGHNTVSWYQQALGQGPQFIFQYYREEENGRGNFPPRFSGLQFPNYSSELNVNALELDDSALYLCASSLVGQQGTQYFGPGTRLLVL.

The V and J genes are TRBV9 and TRBJ2-7; 7 bases are a match to TRBD1. In germline, CDR1 is SGDLS, CDR2 YYNGEE. Trimming removed 4 bases from V and 2 bases from J; junction bases left unmatched: 6. The CDR3 consists of 14 residues. The CDR3 sequence is CASSPDRVTYEQYF. CDR3 sequence (DNA): TGTGCCAGCAGCCCCGACAGGGTAACCTACGAGCAGTACTTC.

The gene calls are TRBV7-8 and TRBJ1-2; possible D gene TRBD1, 6 bases. The CDR3 sequence is 13 residues long. Germline V gives CDR1 SGHVS, CDR2 FQNEAQ. The V end lost 4 bases, the J end lost 5 bases, and 11 bases lay between the germline ends. The CDR3, as DNA: TGTGCCAGCAGCTCCGGACAGACTTATGGCTACACCTTC. The encoded protein is CASSSGQTYGYTF.

The CDR3 here is CASSWGPESSGNTIYF. The CDR3 DNA reads TGCGCCAGCAGCTGGGGGCCAGAGAGCTCTGGAAACACCATATATTTT. V is TRBV5-1 and J is TRBJ1-3; possibly TRBD1 for D (6 bases). V lost 3 bases and J 0 bases, leaving 13 bases between the germline ends. CDR3 length equals 16 residues. The germline V gene has CDR1 SGHRS and CDR2 YFSETQ.

This clone was seen a handful of times. The V gene is TRBV6-2 or TRBV6-3, the J gene TRBJ1-1, with 10 nucleotides matching TRBD1. V trimming: 5 bases; J trimming: 4 bases; junction bases outside the gene matches: 4. Germline loops: CDR1 MNHEY, CDR2 SVGEGT. CDR3 length: 14 amino acids. The CDR3 DNA reads as TGTGCCAGCAGTAAGACAGGGGGCGTCACTGAAGCTTTCTTT. Protein: CASSKTGGVTEAFF.

The chain uses TRBV27 and TRBJ1-3, with 7 bases that match TRBD1. CDR3 length: 15 amino acids. The V segment lost 4 bases and the J segment 8 bases; nucleotides outside the gene matches: 11. Looked up from germline, CDR1 is MNHEY and CDR2 is SMNVEV (reference sequence). The CDR3 DNA follows: TGTGCCAGCAGTTCCCCCTCGACAGGGCGAGACACCATATATTTT. Protein product: CASSSPSTGRDTIYF.

The chain recombines TRBV10-3 with TRBJ2-7, with 7 nucleotides matching TRBD1. CDR1 and CDR2 (germline): ENHRY, SYGVKD. Trimming at V came to 3 bases and at J to 2 bases, leaving 4 bases not matched to a gene. The CDR3 is 14 residues long. The CDR3 DNA follows: TGTGCCATCAGTGAACAGGGGTTCACCTACGAGCAGTACTTC. As protein: CAISEQGFTYEQYF.

This clone was found a few times. The chain joins TRBV5-1 to TRBJ1-1; perhaps TRBD1 as D (5 bases). Trimming shortened V by 0 bases and J by 0 bases, and 9 bases separated the two germline ends. Germline CDR1 SGHRS, CDR2 YFSETQ. The CDR3 covers 15 residues. CDR3 loop: CASSLVGALNTEAFF. CDR3 nucleotides: TGCGCCAGCAGCTTGGTTGGGGCCCTGAACACTGAAGCTTTCTTT.

This clone was seen more than once but under ten times. The chain has TRBV25-1 and TRBJ1-1, with TRBD1 identical over 7 bases. Germline trimming cut 5 bases from V and 3 bases from J; bases unmatched to any gene: 6. CDR1 and CDR2 (germline): MGHDK, SYGVNS. This CDR3 is built from 14 residues. The CDR3 coding sequence is TGTGCCAGCAGTAAACAGGGGTGGGACACTGAAGCTTTCTTT. Translated, it gives CASSKQGWDTEAFF.

This clone was recorded a few times. This chain connects TRBV11-2 to TRBJ2-7; D perhaps matches TRBD2 (5 bases). The CDR3 length is 12 residues. Trimming shortened V by 5 bases and J by 7 bases, and 12 bases separated the two germline ends. Germline-derived CDR1 and CDR2 are SGHAT and FQNNGV. The DNA for the CDR3 is TGTGCCAGCAGCAACCGAACGGGAGAGCAGTACTTC. Residues: CASSNRTGEQYF.

The chain joins TRBV12-3 or TRBV12-4 to TRBJ1-5; D may be TRBD1 (5 bases). This CDR3 is 13 amino acids long. V lost 5 bases and J lost 5, with 10 bases in between. CDR3 protein: CASSQGRDQPQHF. CDR3 in DNA: TGTGCCAGCAGTCAGGGAAGGGATCAGCCCCAGCATTTT.

This chain joins TRBV27 and TRBJ2-1, with D possibly matching TRBD1 (5 bases). Germline loops: CDR1 MNHEY, CDR2 SMNVEV (reference sequence). This CDR3 region has 13 residues. Trimming cost V 5 bases and J 5 bases, with 10 bases left between them. The CDR3 spells CASSPGRHNEQFF. The CDR3 DNA is TGTGCCAGCAGTCCAGGGCGGCACAATGAGCAGTTCTTC.

The chain joins TRBV4-3 to TRBJ2-2; D may be TRBD1 (7 bases). This CDR3 comprises 22 residues. Looked up from germline, CDR1 is LGHNA and CDR2 is YSLEER. V was clipped by 5 bases and J by 4 bases, with 35 bases between them. CDR3 coding DNA: TGCGCCAGCAGCGACGCACGGGAAAGATGGAGGGGGCGGTTTATTTCCACCGGGGAGCTGTTTTTT. This encodes CASSDARERWRGRFISTGELFF.

The CDR3 nucleotides are TGTGCCAGCAGCTTAAATAGCCTCGAGACCCAGTACTTC. Its protein is CASSLNSLETQYF. The V gene is TRBV13, the J gene TRBJ2-5, with D unclear. In germline, CDR1 is PRHDT, CDR2 FYEKMQ (reference sequence). CDR3 size: 13 residues. Trimming pared 2 bases from V and 5 bases from J, leaving 9 bases between.

This clone appeared a few times. The V call is TRBV4-3, the J call TRBJ1-2; D is possibly TRBD1 (5 bases). The V end lost 0 bases, the J end lost 3 bases, and 11 bases lay between the germline ends. The CDR3 has 15 residues. The germline V gene has CDR1 LGHNA and CDR2 YSLEER. Here the CDR3 reads CASSQDRAGYYGYTF. CDR3 bases: TGCGCCAGCAGCCAAGATCGGGCAGGGTACTATGGCTACACCTTC.

The chain links TRBV11-2 to TRBJ2-6; no firm D call. This CDR3 contains 13 residues. Per germline, CDR1 SGHAT and CDR2 FQNNGV. Trimming took 5 bases from V and 1 from J, leaving 3 bases between them. As DNA, the CDR3 is TGTGCCAGCAGCCTATCTGGGGCCAACGTCCTGACTTTC. This codes for CASSLSGANVLTF. The entire variable domain, with the rest obtained from reference TRBV11-2 and TRBJ2-6, is as follows: EAGVAQSPRYKIIEKRQSVAFWCNPISGHATLYWYQQILGQGPKLLIQFQNNGVVDDSQLPKDRFSAERLKGVDSTLKIQPAKLEDSAVYLCASSLSGANVLTFGAGSRLTVL.